This TCR beta chain derives from a study of T cells in Graves' hyperthyroidism and ophthalmopathy (dated by TCRdb to about 2019). About the study as a whole: Peripheral blood was sampled at the time of initial diagnosis, prior to any treatment. To identify TCR V-J signatures that set the groups apart, the researchers used a discovery cohort of about a hundred patients, made up of 40 to 45 with Graves' ophthalmopathy and some 60 with stable Graves' hyperthyroidism. Prospective prediction of ophthalmopathy was tested in an independent validation cohort of about 19 hyperthyroidism patients and 15 to 17 patients who later progressed to ophthalmopathy. The 100 discovery patients were randomly divided into training and test sets at a 7:3 ratio. Thyroid tissue and blood T-cell repertoires from about six Graves' hyperthyroidism patients were also compared in the study. After sampling, hyperthyroidism patients received methimazole starting at 30 mg daily, and ophthalmopathy patients received high-dose intravenous methylprednisolone. The paper describes TCR Vbeta CDR3 sequencing of about 140 peripheral blood samples, made up of roughly 45 ophthalmopathy patients, roughly 80 hyperthyroidism patients and 17 progressor patients.

Stable Graves' hyperthyroidism was defined as no progression to ophthalmopathy during 18 months of follow-up. The hyperthyroidism patients were between 18 and 65 years old and newly diagnosed, with a disease duration of less than 2 months. The study excluded patients with uncontrolled infections, other autoimmune diseases, pregnancy or lactation. Clinical symptoms, serum thyroxine and TRAb, thyroid ultrasound, and orbital computed tomography formed the basis for the diagnoses. PBMCs were separated from 10 ml of fresh peripheral blood using Ficoll-Paque density gradient centrifugation. Trizol reagent was used to extract total RNA, and RNA quality was then checked on an Agilent 2100 Bioanalyzer. The TCR beta CDR3 regions were amplified from RNA transcripts. For the first round of RT-PCR on the TCR CDR3, the HTBI primer set was used together with the Qiagen OneStep RT-PCR kit. Libraries were constructed in a second round of multiplex PCR, after which size selection and purification were performed. Paired-end sequencing of the libraries was performed with 100 bp reads on an Illumina HiSeq2000. Processing in the source paper ran as follows. SOAPnuke was used to process the raw data, with reads discarded if the reads contained adapters or uncalled bases, had a mean Phred below 15, or lacked an exact constant-primer or identifier match. High-quality paired reads were merged with COPE v1.2.5, and unique nucleotide sequences were defined as clonotypes. MiTCR v1.1 was used to align clonotypes to the IMGT TRBV, TRBD and TRBJ reference segments. Analysis was restricted to V-J combinations with a frequency above 0.0001, which covered approximately 99% of repertoires. A TCS score was defined as the ratio between F50 (clonal expansion) and ExV (chaos), using BLOSUM62-based TCRdist between CDR3 peptides within each V-J. Welch's t-statistics and random forest reduced 514 V-J features to 10 to 15, which were used in a naive Bayes classifier (R e1071). Using fastp trimming at Q25 and MiXCR clonotype assembly, TCRdb reanalyzed the public sequencing data and kept in-frame beta chains. Rows merge per CDR3 protein into single entries with the most common DNA and genes. The V and J calls follow TCRdb's processing rather than the paper's. The sample includes hundreds of thousands of distinct CDR3 sequences, with 12% to 15% observed a single time. 9.5% to 13% of the sample is held by the ten biggest clonotypes.

A distance of 15 bases separates the germline ends of V and J, which lose 5 bases and 6 bases respectively. According to the germline V gene, CDR1 reads MNHNS and CDR2 reads SASEGT. Inclusive of the bounding cysteine and phenylalanine, the CDR3 is 14 residues long. CDR3 DNA only is kept here, 42 bases in frame from base 1. The paper as a whole reports these results and caveats: Ophthalmopathy was separated from stable hyperthyroidism by a 13 V-J signature model, with over 85% sensitivity and 81% to 82% specificity obtained in cross-validation and 80%/75% obtained in testing. In validation, progression to ophthalmopathy was predicted by the model with around 71% sensitivity and around 76% specificity, a median of roughly 6.4 months before onset. Most expanded thyroid clonotypes (frequency above 0.001) were also detected in blood, suggesting blood repertoires may reflect thyroid immune responses. Sample size was not statistically predetermined, and blinding of investigators to group allocation was not performed.

Ten or more counts support this clonotype. It lacks a known antigen. Base qualities were left out, and no much larger clone turns up one base away. This receptor chain uses TRBV6-1 and TRBJ2-3; TRBD2 is perhaps the D gene, given 7 matching bases. Sequencing was carried out using blood. This TCR was sampled from a woman younger than 35 with Graves' hyperthyroidism. The nucleotide sequence is TGTGCCAGCAGTCCCCGGGGAGGGGGGGATACGCAGTATTTT. This translates into CASSPRGGGDTQYF.